This T cell receptor (beta chain) was obtained from a study of Graves' ophthalmopathy and Graves' hyperthyroidism. The study's findings and limits: Most clonotypes expanded in thyroid above 0.001 frequency were present in blood too.

Germline V lookup: CDR1 SQVTM, CDR2 ANQGSEA. This CDR3 is 12 amino acids long. This clonotype appeared once. What it binds is not known. One end of the junction is discordant with germline, which a read error may explain. The authors diagnosed from clinical symptoms, serum thyroxine, TRAb, thyroid ultrasound and orbital computed tomography. RNA transcripts served as template for amplifying TCR beta CDR3 sequences. Second-round multiplex PCR came after first-round RT-PCR with HTBI primers. TCRdb itself ran the multiplex PCR reads through MiXCR, one entry per CDR3 protein. The data contain around 1.1 million distinct CDR3 sequences, less than 45% of them singletons.

Sequenced sample: peripheral blood or thyroid tissue (not recorded which). The chain recombines TRBV29-1 with TRBJ1-2, with D possibly being TRBD1 (6 bases). The origin of this receptor is an adult man with Graves' hyperthyroidism. The CDR3: CSLAGQNYCYTF. The DNA of the CDR3 is TGCAGCTTGGCCGGACAGAACTATTGCTACACCTTC.